The 18 T cell receptor beta chains given below trace back to one sample, sequenced in a study of T cells in Graves' hyperthyroidism and ophthalmopathy. There were TCR beta CDR3 regions amplified from RNA transcripts. Initially, a first-round RT-PCR of the TCR CDR3 employed the HTBI primer set. TCRdb fed the multiplex PCR reads into MiXCR, producing one record per CDR3 protein. The sample includes 600,000 to 750,000 distinct CDR3 sequences, roughly 17% seen only once; the top ten take around 15%. Specimen: blood. The receptors stem from a middle-aged man with Graves' hyperthyroidism.

This clonotype was detected only a few times. This chain connects TRBV4-3 to TRBJ2-1; D is possibly TRBD1 (6 bases). The V end lost 3 bases, the J end lost 3 bases, and 12 bases lay between the germline ends. The CDR3 covers 15 residues. In germline, CDR1 is LGHNA, CDR2 YSLEER. The CDR3 spells CASSQSAGVYNEQFF. The DNA of the CDR3 is TGCGCCAGCAGCCAGTCGGCAGGGGTCTACAATGAGCAGTTCTTC.

This clonotype has at least ten counts. The chain carries TRBV14 and TRBJ1-6, with unresolved D. V lost 1 base and J 9 bases, leaving 13 bases between the germline ends. The CDR3 is 15 amino acids. Germline CDR1 is SGHDN and CDR2 is FVKESK. The CDR3 spells CASSQGYGRVSPLHF. Written as DNA, the CDR3 is TGTGCCAGCAGCCAAGGGTATGGCCGAGTTTCACCCCTCCACTTT.

The chain employs TRBV18 and TRBJ1-1; D not certain. The CDR3 consists of 15 residues. The germline gives CDR1 KGHSH, CDR2 LQKENI. Trimming removed 0 bases from V and 7 bases from J, with 15 bases in between. CDR3 bases: TGTGCCAGCTCACCACCCGGTCCGGAGATTTTTGAAGCTTTCTTT. It yields the protein CASSPPGPEIFEAFF.

The V call is TRBV24-1, the J call TRBJ2-6, with D perhaps matching TRBD1 (6 bases). The CDR3 runs to 15 residues. Trimming took 9 bases from V and 1 from J, leaving 12 bases between them. Germline loops: CDR1 KGHDR, CDR2 SFDVKD. The CDR3 sequence is CATAHRESGANVLTF. As DNA, the CDR3 is TGTGCCACCGCTCACAGGGAATCTGGGGCCAACGTCCTGACTTTC.

This clonotype was observed a handful of times. The chain joins TRBV28 to TRBJ2-2; no reliable D call. In germline, CDR1 is MDHEN, CDR2 SYDVKM. Trimming cost V 7 bases and J 0 bases, with 21 bases left between them. This CDR3 has 18 residues. In nucleotides, the CDR3 is TGTGCCAGCACCCTCAGCCTTGGACGACGTCCGAACACCGGGGAGCTGTTTTTT. The encoded protein is CASTLSLGRRPNTGELFF.

There are a few counts of this clonotype. This may arise from a read error, as a much more abundant clone is one base away. This chain's CDR3 is CASTNDQDTEALF. Written as DNA, the CDR3 is TGTGCCAGCACAAATGACCAAGACACTGAAGCTCTCTTT. The chain has TRBV2 and TRBJ1-1; D not resolved. The germline V gene has CDR1 SNHLY and CDR2 FYNNEI. CDR3 length: 13 amino acids.

This chain uses TRBV4-1 with TRBJ2-7, with TRBD1 matching 9 bases. V trimming: 1 base; J trimming: 5 bases; junction bases outside the gene matches: 12. Germline lookup yields CDR1 MGHRA and CDR2 YSYEKL. The CDR3 has 17 amino acids. The CDR3 loop reads CASSQASSGTGIHEQYF. Here the CDR3 DNA reads TGCGCCAGCAGCCAAGCCAGCTCCGGGACAGGGATCCACGAGCAGTACTTC.

Ten or more counts support this clonotype. The chain couples TRBV12-3 or TRBV12-4 to TRBJ1-2, with 8 bases aligning to TRBD1. The length of the CDR3 is 16 residues. J lost 2 bases, V lost 4 bases, and 9 bases had no gene match. Here the CDR3 reads CASSSTGARMNYGYTF. CDR3 nucleotide sequence: TGTGCCAGCAGTTCGACAGGGGCGCGAATGAACTATGGCTACACCTTC.

This clonotype was seen many times. This rearrangement joins TRBV7-9 to TRBJ1-4, with no clear D. The V gene lost 6 bases and the J gene lost 7 bases, with 18 bases spanning the gap. CDR1 is SEHNR, CDR2 FQNEAQ, per germline (reference sequence). The CDR3 sequence is 15 residues long. The CDR3 protein is CASSRTNSGTEKLFF. CDR3 coding DNA: TGTGCCAGCAGTAGAACGAACTCCGGAACTGAAAAACTGTTTTTT.

This clonotype was found a few times. The V and J genes are TRBV10-2 and TRBJ2-3; 7 nucleotides agree with TRBD1. Germline trimming cut 5 bases from V and 1 base from J; bases unmatched to any gene: 6. Germline V lookup: CDR1 WSHSY, CDR2 SAAADI. This CDR3 is built from 15 residues. The CDR3 DNA follows: TGCGCCAGCAGTCTCCGGGACAGTCGCACAGATACGCAGTATTTT. It specifies CASSLRDSRTDTQYF.

The chain is built from TRBV7-6 and TRBJ2-7; 8 bases agree with TRBD1. Germline CDR1 is SGHVS and CDR2 is FNYEAQ. This CDR3 has 13 residues. Unmatched junction bases numbered 5, after V lost 4 bases and J lost 6 bases. CDR3 sequence reads: CASSSGQGGEQYF. The DNA of the CDR3 is TGTGCCAGCAGCTCTGGACAGGGTGGCGAGCAGTACTTC.

The chain has TRBV28 and TRBJ2-7, with 11 nucleotides matching TRBD2. The CDR3 is 15 residues long. The germline CDR1 and CDR2 sequences are MDHEN and SYDVKM. V gave up 5 bases and J gave up 2 bases; unmatched junction bases: 5. The CDR3 here is CASSPGLADPYEQYF. The CDR3 DNA is TGTGCCAGCAGTCCGGGACTAGCGGATCCCTACGAGCAGTACTTC.

The CDR3 region has the DNA TGTGCCAGCTGGAGAGGGACTAGCGAAACAATGACGCAGTTCTTC. It codes for CASWRGTSETMTQFF. The rearrangement joins TRBV18 to TRBJ2-1, with TRBD2 matching over 10 bases. Germline V gene lookup returns CDR1 KGHSH and CDR2 LQKENI. V was pared by 7 bases and J by 12 bases, with 15 bases of the junction left unmatched. CDR3 size: 15 residues.

This clonotype was observed at least ten times. The V and J genes are TRBV7-2 and TRBJ2-7; 11 bases align to TRBD2. Germline lookup yields CDR1 SGHTA and CDR2 FQGNSA. This CDR3 region has 14 residues. The junction had 1 base not matched to a gene; V was cut back by 4 bases and J by 2 bases. CDR3 coding DNA: TGTGCCAGCAGCTCGGGACTAGCGGCCTACGAGCAGTACTTC. This codes for CASSSGLAAYEQYF.

J is TRBJ2-3 and V is TRBV6-2 or TRBV6-3, with 7 bases that match TRBD1. From germline, CDR1 is MNHEY and CDR2 SVGEGT. The CDR3 has 15 amino acids. V was clipped by 7 bases and J by 3 bases; unmatched bases: 10. CDR3 nucleotides: TGTGCCAGCACCGTGGGGACAGAAACAACAGATACGCAGTATTTT. Encoded protein: CASTVGTETTDTQYF.

This rearrangement joins TRBV11-2 to TRBJ2-1; 7 bases agree with TRBD1. V dropped 1 base and J dropped 7; count of bases not matched to a gene: 10. Germline CDR1 SGHAT, CDR2 FQNNGV. The CDR3 contains 16 residues. The CDR3 is CASSLAPRGRGNEQFF. For the CDR3, the DNA is TGTGCCAGCAGCTTAGCTCCCAGGGGCAGGGGGAATGAGCAGTTCTTC.

CDR3 residues: CASSRGTSGGSSYEQYF. CDR3 in DNA: TGCGCCAGCAGCCGAGGGACTAGCGGGGGTAGCTCCTACGAGCAGTACTTC. This chain joins TRBV5-1 and TRBJ2-7; 14 bases line up with TRBD2. The germline V gene has CDR1 SGHRS and CDR2 YFSETQ. The length of the CDR3 is 17 residues. V shed 4 bases, J shed 0 bases, and the junction held 6 bases outside the gene matches. The variable domain in full, completed from reference TRBV5-1 and TRBJ2-7, reads KAGVTQTPRYLIKTRGQQVTLSCSPISGHRSVSWYQQTPGQGLQFLFEYFSETQRNKGNFPGRFSGRQFSNSRSEMNVSTLELGDSALYLCASSRGTSGGSSYEQYFGPGTRLTVT.

This clonotype was seen repeatedly, ten times or more. This chain links TRBV9 with TRBJ2-2; 7 positions agree with TRBD2. With 6 bases clipped from V and 6 bases from J, the junction kept 8 bases outside the gene matches. Germline CDR1 and CDR2: SGDLS and YYNGEE. This CDR3 contains 14 residues. The CDR3 region has the DNA TGTGCCAGCACCGCCGGGGGGTATTCCGGGGAGCTGTTTTTT. Translating gives CASTAGGYSGELFF.